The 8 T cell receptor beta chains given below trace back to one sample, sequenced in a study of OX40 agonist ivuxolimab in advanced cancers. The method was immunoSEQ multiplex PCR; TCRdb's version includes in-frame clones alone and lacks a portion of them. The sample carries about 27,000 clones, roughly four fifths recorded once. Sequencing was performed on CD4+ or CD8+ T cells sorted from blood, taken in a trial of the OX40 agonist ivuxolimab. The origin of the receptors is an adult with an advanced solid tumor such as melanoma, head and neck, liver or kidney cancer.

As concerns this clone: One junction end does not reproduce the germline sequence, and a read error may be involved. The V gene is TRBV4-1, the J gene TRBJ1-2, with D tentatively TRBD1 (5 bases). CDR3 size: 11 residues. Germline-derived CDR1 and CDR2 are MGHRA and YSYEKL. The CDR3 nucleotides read TGCGCCAGCAGCCAAGATAGGGACCCACACTTC. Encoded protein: CASSQDRDPHF.

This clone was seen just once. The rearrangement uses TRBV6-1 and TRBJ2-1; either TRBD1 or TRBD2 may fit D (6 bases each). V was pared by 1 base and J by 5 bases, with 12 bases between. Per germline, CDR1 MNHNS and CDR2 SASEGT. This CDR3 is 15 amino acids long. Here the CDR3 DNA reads TGTGCCAGCAGTGAAGGTGGAGGGGGGCACAATGAGCAGTTCTTC. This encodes CASSEGGGGHNEQFF.

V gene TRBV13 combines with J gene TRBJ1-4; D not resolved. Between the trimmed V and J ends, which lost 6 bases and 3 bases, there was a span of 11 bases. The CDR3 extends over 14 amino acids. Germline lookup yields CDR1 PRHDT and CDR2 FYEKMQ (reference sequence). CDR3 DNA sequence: TGTGCCAGCAGGAGGGCGGCGGCTAATGAAAAACTGTTTTTT. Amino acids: CASRRAAANEKLFF.

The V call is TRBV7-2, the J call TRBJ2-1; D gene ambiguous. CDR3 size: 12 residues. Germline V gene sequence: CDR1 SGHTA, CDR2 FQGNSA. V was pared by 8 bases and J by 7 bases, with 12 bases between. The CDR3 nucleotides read TGTGCCAGCCCATCGCTGGGGAATGAGCAGTTCTTC. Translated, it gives CASPSLGNEQFF.

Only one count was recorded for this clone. CDR3 sequence reads: CASATGQGAHEQYF. DNA of the CDR3: TGCGCCAGCGCAACCGGACAGGGGGCACACGAGCAGTACTTC. The chain has TRBV5-1 and TRBJ2-5, with 11 bases matching TRBD1. The J call may be wrong; the DNA end is better matched by TRBJ2-7. The CDR3 extends over 14 amino acids. Germline V gene data show CDR1 as SGHRS and CDR2 as YFSETQ.

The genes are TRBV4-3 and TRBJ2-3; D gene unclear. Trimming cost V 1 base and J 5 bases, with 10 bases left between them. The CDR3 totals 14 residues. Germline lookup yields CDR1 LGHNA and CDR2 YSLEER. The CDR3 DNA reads TGCGCCAGCAGCCAAGCCCTAGTTGGAGATACGCAGTATTTT. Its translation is CASSQALVGDTQYF.

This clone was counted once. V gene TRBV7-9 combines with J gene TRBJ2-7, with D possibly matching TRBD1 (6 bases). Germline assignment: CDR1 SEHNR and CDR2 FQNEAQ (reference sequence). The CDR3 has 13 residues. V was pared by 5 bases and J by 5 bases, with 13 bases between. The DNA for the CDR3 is TGTGCCAGCAGCAAAGAACAGGGAAACGAGCAGTACTTC. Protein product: CASSKEQGNEQYF.

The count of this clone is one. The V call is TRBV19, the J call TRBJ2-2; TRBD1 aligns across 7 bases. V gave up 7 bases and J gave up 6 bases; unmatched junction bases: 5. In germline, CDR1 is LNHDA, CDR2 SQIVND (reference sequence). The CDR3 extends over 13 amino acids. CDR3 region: CASIPRGPGELFF. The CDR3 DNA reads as TGTGCCAGTATTCCGAGGGGGCCCGGGGAGCTGTTTTTT. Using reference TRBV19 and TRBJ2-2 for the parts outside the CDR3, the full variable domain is DGGITQSPKYLFRKEGQNVTLSCEQNLNHDAMYWYRQDPGQGLRLIYYSQIVNDFQKGDIAEGYSVSREKKESFPLTVTSAQKNPTAFYLCASIPRGPGELFFGEGSRLTVL.